Below are 7 T cell receptor beta chains sequenced from a single sample in a study of T cells in localized non-small cell lung cancer. The data were produced by immunoSEQ multiplex PCR, yet TCRdb's version contains in-frame clones alone and is incomplete. The top ten hold 20% to 25% of the sample, which has about 77,000 clones, 88% seen once. Specimen: peripheral blood, collected before any cancer treatment. All receptors derive from a woman aged 40-69 years with stage I squamous cell lung carcinoma.

The rearrangement joins TRBV6-5 to TRBJ1-1, with D uncertain. The CDR3 spans 13 residues. V gave up 2 bases and J gave up 7 bases, with 11 bases separating them. CDR1 MNHEY and CDR2 SVGAGI come from the germline V gene. The CDR3, as DNA: TGTGCCAGCAGTTACAGGGTTACCGGTGAAGCTTTCTTT. Translation gives CASSYRVTGEAFF.

The V call is TRBV28, the J call TRBJ2-7, with D possibly TRBD1 on 6 matching bases. This CDR3 has 15 residues. Between the trimmed V and J ends, which lost 6 bases and 5 bases, there was a span of 20 bases. Germline V lookup: CDR1 MDHEN, CDR2 SYDVKM. CDR3 sequence: CASSAPADSSNEQYF. The CDR3 DNA follows: TGTGCCAGCAGCGCACCGGCGGACAGTTCAAACGAGCAGTACTTC.

This chain joins TRBV18 and TRBJ1-2, with no clear D. Per germline, CDR1 KGHSH and CDR2 LQKENI. Trimming shortened V by 2 bases and J by 4 bases, and 11 bases separated the two germline ends. This CDR3 region has 14 residues. The CDR3 loop reads CASSPVAVGYGYTF. As DNA, the CDR3 is TGTGCCAGCTCACCAGTGGCGGTGGGCTATGGCTACACCTTC.

This clone was detected a few times. J is TRBJ1-4 and V is TRBV6-6; D ambiguous. CDR3 length: 15 amino acids. The V gene lost 0 bases and the J gene lost 5 bases, with 10 bases spanning the gap. Germline V CDR1 and CDR2: MNHNY, SVGAGI (reference sequence). The CDR3 loop is CASSYSNSKNEKLFF. CDR3 nucleotides: TGTGCCAGCAGTTACTCGAACTCTAAAAATGAAAAACTGTTTTTT.

The V gene is TRBV4-2, the J gene TRBJ1-5; 9 nucleotides agree with TRBD1. The CDR3 spans 15 residues. The V and J ends lost 2 bases and 7 bases, in that order; junction bases with no gene match: 6. Per germline, CDR1 LGHNA and CDR2 YNFKEQ. CDR3: CASSQLGQGRQPQHF. CDR3 nucleotides: TGTGCCAGCAGCCAACTTGGACAGGGGAGACAGCCCCAGCATTTT.

The genes are TRBV28 and TRBJ1-2; tentative D call: TRBD1 (5 bases). CDR1 and CDR2 (germline): MDHEN, SYDVKM. Between the trimmed V and J ends, which lost 6 bases and 3 bases, there was a span of 17 bases. The CDR3 contains 15 residues. The CDR3 sequence: CASSSRDGGDYGYTF. CDR3 DNA: TGTGCCAGCAGCTCCCGAGACGGGGGAGACTATGGCTACACCTTC.

This clone is a singleton in its sample. V usage is TRBV2 and J usage is TRBJ1-2; D might be TRBD1 (5 bases). Germline V gives CDR1 SNHLY, CDR2 FYNNEI. Trimming shortened V by 5 bases and J by 7 bases, and 17 bases separated the two germline ends. The length of the CDR3 is 14 residues. For the CDR3, the DNA is TGTGCCAGCAGTCTACGAACAGGATTTTCTGGCTACACCTTC. It is translated as CASSLRTGFSGYTF.